This T cell receptor (beta chain) emerged from a study of blood T cell repertoires in COVID-19. For the study at large: Both acute and convalescent COVID-19 samples were obtained from the United States, Italy and Spain. PBMCs, B-cell-depleted T cells, or T cells provided the cDNA or gDNA that made up the material.

Germline CDR1 reads SGHRS; CDR2 reads YFSETQ. This CDR3 is 15 amino acids long. The J segment lost 3 bases and the V segment lost 5 bases, leaving 6 bases of the junction unmatched. This clone turned up a few times. Other nucleotide sequences from this sample produce the same CDR3. Authors' data handling: Researchers report that nucleated cell counts were estimated from reference gene primer amplification. Method: immunoSEQ multiplex PCR; TCRdb's copy keeps in-frame clones and lacks some. D and trimming were read from the DNA, whereas the V and J calls and clone size are those reported in that table. The data contain 130,000 to 150,000 clones, roughly 78% of them seen just once; the ten biggest clones take up approximately 14%.

The TCR comes from a human donor with acute or convalescent COVID-19. The donor label of this sample is uncertain. Sequenced: peripheral blood. The chain joins TRBV5-1 to TRBJ2-7, with TRBD1 matching over 12 bases. The CDR3 DNA reads as TGCGCCAGCAGGCTGGGACAGGGGGCGGGCTACGAGCAGTACTTC. It codes for CASRLGQGAGYEQYF.